Described below is a single T cell receptor beta chain sequence and its context. The data belong to a study of T cell changes during pregnancy in multiple sclerosis. CDR1 is MDHEN, CDR2 SYDVKM, per germline. The CDR3 totals 15 residues. The trim removed 4 bases at V and 8 bases at J, leaving 9 bases unmatched. Sequencing was performed with immunoSEQ multiplex PCR; in TCRdb, only in-frame clones are kept and a portion is missing. The sample yields fewer than 150,000 clones, about 95% seen once. V and J are TRBV28 and TRBJ2-1; 9 bases align to TRBD2. Sequencing was performed on peripheral blood, taken after pregnancy. This sequence originates from a female donor with multiple sclerosis, enrolled in a pregnancy study. The DNA for the CDR3 is TGTGCCAGCAGTTGGTCTTTGGGGACTAGCTATGAGCAGTTCTTC. Protein product: CASSWSLGTSYEQFF. Complete variable domain (other parts from reference TRBV28 and TRBJ2-1): DVKVTQSSRYLVKRTGEKVFLECVQDMDHENMFWYRQDPGLGLRLIYFSYDVKMKEKGDIPEGYSVSREKKERFSLILESASTNQTSMYLCASSWSLGTSYEQFFGPGTRLTVL.